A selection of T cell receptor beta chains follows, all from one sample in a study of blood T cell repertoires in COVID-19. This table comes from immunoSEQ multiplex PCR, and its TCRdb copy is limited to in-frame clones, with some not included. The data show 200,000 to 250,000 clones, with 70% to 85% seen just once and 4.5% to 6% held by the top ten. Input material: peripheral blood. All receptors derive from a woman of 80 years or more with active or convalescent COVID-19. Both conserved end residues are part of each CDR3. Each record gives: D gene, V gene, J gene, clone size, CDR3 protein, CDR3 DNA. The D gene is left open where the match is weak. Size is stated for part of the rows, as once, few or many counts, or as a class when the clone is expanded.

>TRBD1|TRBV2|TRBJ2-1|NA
CASSYQDRANPNEQFF
TGTGCCAGCAGTTACCAGGACAGGGCAAACCCCAATGAGCAGTTCTTC
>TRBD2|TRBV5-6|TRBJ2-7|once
CASSLGWGGEQYF
TGTGCCAGCAGCTTAGGTTGGGGGGGCGAGCAGTACTTC
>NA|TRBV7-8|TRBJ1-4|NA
CASSVRDVNEKLFF
TGTGCCAGCAGCGTACGGGATGTTAATGAAAAACTGTTTTTT
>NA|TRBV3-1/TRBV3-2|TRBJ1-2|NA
CASSHVAGNYGYTF
TGTGCCAGCAGCCACGTGGCGGGAAACTATGGCTACACCTTC
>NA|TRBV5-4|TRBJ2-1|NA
CASTVSYNEQFF
TGTGCCAGCACAGTTTCCTACAATGAGCAGTTCTTC
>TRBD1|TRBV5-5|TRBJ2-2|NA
CASSFGQGISTGELFF
TGTGCCAGCAGCTTCGGACAGGGGATTAGCACCGGGGAGCTGTTTTTT
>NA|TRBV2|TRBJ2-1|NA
CASMERRQFF
TGTGCCAGCATGGAGCGCAGGCAGTTCTTC
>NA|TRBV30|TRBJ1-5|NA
CAFSSGGNQPQHF
TGTGCCTTCTCGAGTGGAGGCAATCAGCCCCAGCATTTT
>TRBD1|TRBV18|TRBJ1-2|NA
CASSLQGASMIYGYTF
TGTGCCAGCTCACTACAGGGGGCCTCTATGATTTATGGCTACACCTTC
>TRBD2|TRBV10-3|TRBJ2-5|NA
CAISESGRGGKETQYF
TGTGCCATCAGTGAGTCTGGGCGGGGGGGAAAAGAGACCCAGTACTTC
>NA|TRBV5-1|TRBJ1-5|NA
CASSLDLTDNQPQHF
TGCGCCAGCAGCTTGGACCTGACAGACAATCAGCCCCAGCATTTT
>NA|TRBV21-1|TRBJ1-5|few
CASNLTGFNQPQHF
TGTGCCAGCAACCTGACAGGGTTCAATCAGCCCCAGCATTTT
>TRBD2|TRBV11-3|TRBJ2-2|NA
CASSLGTGRASGRNTGELFF
TGTGCCAGCAGCTTGGGGACGGGCCGAGCTAGCGGGAGGAACACCGGGGAGCTGTTTTTT
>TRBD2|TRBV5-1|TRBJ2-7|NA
CASRSWTSGTYEQYF
TGCGCCAGCAGAAGTTGGACTAGCGGAACCTACGAGCAGTACTTC
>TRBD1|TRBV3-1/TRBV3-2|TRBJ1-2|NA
CASSGQEIANYGYTF
TGTGCCAGCAGCGGACAGGAGATAGCTAACTATGGCTACACCTTC
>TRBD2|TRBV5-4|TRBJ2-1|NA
CASSYGLAGLLF
TGTGCCAGCAGCTATGGCCTAGCGGGACTTCTCTTC
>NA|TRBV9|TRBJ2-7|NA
CASSVATGEQYF
TGTGCCAGCAGCGTAGCTACCGGGGAGCAGTACTTC
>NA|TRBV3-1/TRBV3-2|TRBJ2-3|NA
CASSQDKARLSTDTQYF
TGTGCCAGCAGCCAAGATAAGGCGCGACTTAGCACAGATACGCAGTATTTT
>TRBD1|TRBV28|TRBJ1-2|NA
CASKSTGTGVYGYTF
TGTGCCAGCAAATCCACCGGGACAGGAGTCTATGGCTACACCTTC
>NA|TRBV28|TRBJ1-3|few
CASSDDYALRGNTIYF
TGTGCCAGCAGCGACGACTACGCTCTTAGGGGAAACACCATATATTTT
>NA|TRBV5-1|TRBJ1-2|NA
CASSYDDSTAYGYTF
TGCGCCAGCAGCTATGATGACAGTACCGCGTATGGCTACACCTTC
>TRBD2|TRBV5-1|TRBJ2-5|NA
CASSSTGGLAQETQYF
TGCGCCAGCAGCTCCACCGGGGGACTAGCGCAAGAGACCCAGTACTTC
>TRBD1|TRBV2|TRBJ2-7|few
CASSDQRQGLYEQYF
TGTGCCAGCAGTGACCAACGACAGGGCCTCTACGAGCAGTACTTC
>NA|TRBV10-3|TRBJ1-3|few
CAISESLGNTIYF
TGTGCCATCAGTGAGAGCTTAGGAAACACCATATATTTT
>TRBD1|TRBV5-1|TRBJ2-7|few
CASSLVPAGQGIPYEQYF
TGCGCCAGCAGCTTGGTCCCCGCGGGACAGGGTATTCCCTACGAGCAGTACTTC
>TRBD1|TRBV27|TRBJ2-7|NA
CASSGTGRYEQYF
TGTGCCTCATCCGGGACAGGTCGGTACGAGCAGTACTTC
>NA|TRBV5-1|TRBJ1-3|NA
CASSSDSISSGNTIYF
TGCGCCAGCAGCTCGGACAGCATAAGCTCTGGAAACACCATATATTTT
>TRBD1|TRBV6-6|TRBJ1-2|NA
CASSSGQGAQLHGYTF
TGTGCCAGCAGTTCCGGACAGGGGGCCCAACTGCATGGCTACACCTTC
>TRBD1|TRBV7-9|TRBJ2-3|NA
CASSLGYLGQGSTDTQYF
TGTGCCAGCAGCTTAGGTTACCTGGGACAGGGGAGCACAGATACGCAGTATTTT
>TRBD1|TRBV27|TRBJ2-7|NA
CASRFWDRDNEQYF
TGTGCCAGCAGATTCTGGGACAGGGATAACGAGCAGTACTTC
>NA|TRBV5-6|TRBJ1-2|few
CASSLQSGVYGYTF
TGTGCCAGCAGCTTGCAGTCAGGGGTGTATGGCTACACCTTC
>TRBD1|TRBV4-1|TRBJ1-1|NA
CASSRQGRNTEAFF
TGCGCCAGCAGCCGACAGGGAAGGAACACTGAAGCTTTCTTT
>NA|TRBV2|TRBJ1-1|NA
CASSGSVVLRGESTEAFF
TGTGCCAGCAGTGGGTCTGTGGTTCTCCGGGGGGAGAGCACTGAAGCTTTCTTT
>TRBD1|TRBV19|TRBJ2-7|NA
CASSVITGQPDYEQYF
TGTGCCAGTAGTGTCATTACGGGACAGCCCGACTACGAGCAGTACTTC
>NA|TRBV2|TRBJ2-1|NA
CASSEGGGAYNEQFF
TGTGCCAGCAGTGAAGGAGGCGGGGCCTACAATGAGCAGTTCTTC
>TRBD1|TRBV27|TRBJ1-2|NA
CASSLRSAVQGGVASNYGYTF
TGTGCCAGCAGTTTAAGGAGTGCGGTACAGGGGGGCGTAGCCTCTAACTATGGCTACACCTTC
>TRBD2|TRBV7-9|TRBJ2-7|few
CASSPWTLAGAYEQYF
TGTGCCAGCAGCCCCTGGACGCTAGCGGGGGCCTACGAGCAGTACTTC
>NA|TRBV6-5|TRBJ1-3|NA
CASSNSGNTIYF
TGTGCCAGCAGCAACTCTGGAAACACCATATATTTT
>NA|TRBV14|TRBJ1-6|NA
CASRRDTHSPLHF
TGTGCCAGCAGGAGGGACACGCATTCACCCCTCCACTTT
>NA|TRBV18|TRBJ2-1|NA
CASSPPIGNEQFF
TGTGCCAGCTCACCACCTATCGGTAATGAGCAGTTCTTC
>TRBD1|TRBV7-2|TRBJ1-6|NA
CASSWITGTGNSPLHF
TGTGCCAGCAGCTGGATCACCGGGACAGGGAATTCACCCCTCCACTTT
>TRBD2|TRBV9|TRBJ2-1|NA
CASSPEVAGEYNEQFF
TGTGCCAGCAGCCCCGAGGTAGCGGGAGAGTACAATGAGCAGTTCTTC
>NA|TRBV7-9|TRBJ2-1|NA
CASSSNRAINEQFF
TGTGCCAGCAGCTCCAACAGGGCTATCAATGAGCAGTTCTTC
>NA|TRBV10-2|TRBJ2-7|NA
CASIGSLHGAYEQYF
TGCGCCAGCATCGGGTCTTTACACGGAGCCTACGAGCAGTACTTC
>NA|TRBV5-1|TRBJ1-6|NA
CASSSNGDTYSPLHF
TGCGCCAGCAGCTCTAACGGGGACACCTATTCACCCCTCCACTTT
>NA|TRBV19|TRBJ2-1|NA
CASSILPGHSYNEQFF
TGTGCCAGTAGTATATTGCCGGGACACTCCTACAATGAGCAGTTCTTC
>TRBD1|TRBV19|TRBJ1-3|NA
CASSRTPAGQGSGRSGNTIYF
TGTGCCAGTAGTCGCACTCCCGCGGGACAGGGAAGTGGAAGATCTGGAAACACCATATATTTT
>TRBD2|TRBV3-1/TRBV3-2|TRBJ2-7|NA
CASSQARISGRGRGRQYF
TGTGCCAGCAGCCAAGCCCGAATTAGCGGGAGGGGCCGGGGGAGGCAGTACTTC
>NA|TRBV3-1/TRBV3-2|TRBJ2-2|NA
CASSQQYLNTGELFF
TGTGCCAGCAGCCAGCAATACTTGAACACCGGGGAGCTGTTTTTT
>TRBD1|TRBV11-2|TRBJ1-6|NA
CASSLETGAVSPLHF
TGTGCCAGCAGCTTAGAGACAGGGGCGGTTTCACCCCTCCACTTT
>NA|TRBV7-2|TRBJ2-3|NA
CASSLFSTASTDTQYF
TGTGCCAGCAGCTTATTTTCGACAGCCAGCACAGATACGCAGTATTTT
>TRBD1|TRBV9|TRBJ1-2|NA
CASSVGPRQGTGYTF
TGTGCCAGCAGCGTAGGTCCGAGACAGGGGACCGGCTACACCTTC
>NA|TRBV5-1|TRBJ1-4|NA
CASSLGTATNEKLFF
TGCGCCAGCAGCTTGGGGACAGCAACTAATGAAAAACTGTTTTTT
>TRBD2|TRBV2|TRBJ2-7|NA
CASRLTVLAGGRYEQYF
TGTGCCAGCAGGCTAACGGTACTAGCGGGGGGGCGGTACGAGCAGTACTTC
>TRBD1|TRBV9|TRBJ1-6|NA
CASSADRGNSPLHF
TGTGCCAGCAGCGCGGACAGGGGCAATTCACCCCTCCACTTT